The rows below give T cell receptor beta chains drawn from one sample of a study of T cell responses to AZD1222 COVID-19 vaccine. The table came from immunoSEQ multiplex PCR; TCRdb's copy has only in-frame clones and leaves some out. Altogether about 54,000 clones are present, about 86% being singletons, with the ten largest covering approximately 10%. The sequences come from peripheral blood, collected on day 0 of AZD1222 vaccination. These receptors were obtained from an adult in good health. The CDR3 runs from the conserved cysteine through the conserved F or W. A D gene is named only where the DNA matches it firmly. For some rows the clone size is stated as once, few or many, or as a class when expanded; others skip it.

abundance: -
d_gene: -
j_gene: TRBJ1-5
v_gene: TRBV10-2
CDR3aa: CASSEAGNQPQHF
CDR3nt: TGCGCCAGCAGTGAGGCGGGGAATCAGCCCCAGCATTTT

abundance: -
d_gene: -
j_gene: TRBJ1-5
v_gene: TRBV10-3
CDR3aa: CAISGATGGNQPQHF
CDR3nt: TGTGCCATCAGTGGGGCGACAGGAGGGAATCAGCCCCAGCATTTT

abundance: once
d_gene: -
j_gene: TRBJ2-2
v_gene: TRBV18
CDR3aa: CASSPGLLNTGELFF
CDR3nt: TGTGCCAGCTCACCAGGGCTACTGAACACCGGGGAGCTGTTTTTT

abundance: -
d_gene: -
j_gene: TRBJ2-1
v_gene: TRBV10-1
CDR3aa: CASSAQGVSGNEQFF
CDR3nt: TGCGCCAGCAGTGCACAGGGCGTTTCAGGCAATGAGCAGTTCTTC

abundance: -
d_gene: TRBD2
j_gene: TRBJ2-1
v_gene: TRBV27
CDR3aa: CASSPTLAPSSYNEQFF
CDR3nt: TGTGCCAGCAGTCCAACACTAGCGCCCAGCTCCTACAATGAGCAGTTCTTC

abundance: -
d_gene: TRBD1
j_gene: TRBJ1-5
v_gene: TRBV6-2/TRBV6-3
CDR3aa: CASSLLDRGRQPQHF
CDR3nt: TGTGCCAGCAGTCTCCTGGACAGGGGGAGACAGCCCCAGCATTTT

abundance: -
d_gene: -
j_gene: TRBJ1-6
v_gene: TRBV28
CDR3aa: CASSFFNLRSYNSPLHF
CDR3nt: TGTGCCAGCAGTTTTTTCAATCTGCGTTCCTATAATTCACCCCTCCACTTT

abundance: once
d_gene: -
j_gene: TRBJ1-2
v_gene: TRBV7-2
CDR3aa: CASSLDSNPVNYGYTF
CDR3nt: TGTGCCAGCAGCTTGGACAGCAATCCTGTTAACTATGGCTACACCTTC

abundance: -
d_gene: -
j_gene: TRBJ1-2
v_gene: TRBV10-3
CDR3aa: CAISDSGLEGYTF
CDR3nt: TGTGCCATCAGTGATTCGGGGTTAGAAGGCTACACCTTC

abundance: -
d_gene: -
j_gene: TRBJ1-4
v_gene: TRBV7-6
CDR3aa: CASSLTPYGTVGSGNEKLFF
CDR3nt: TGTGCCAGCAGCTTAACCCCATACGGGACGGTGGGCTCGGGGAATGAAAAACTGTTTTTT

abundance: -
d_gene: TRBD1
j_gene: TRBJ2-3
v_gene: TRBV5-1
CDR3aa: CASSLRQGPDTQYF
CDR3nt: TGCGCCAGCAGCTTAAGACAGGGACCAGATACGCAGTATTTT

abundance: -
d_gene: -
j_gene: TRBJ1-6
v_gene: TRBV7-6
CDR3aa: CASSLVGAGNSPLHF
CDR3nt: TGTGCCAGCAGCTTAGTGGGGGCTGGTAATTCACCCCTCCACTTT

abundance: -
d_gene: -
j_gene: TRBJ2-7
v_gene: TRBV6-5
CDR3aa: CASRSPGTYEQYF
CDR3nt: TGTGCCAGCAGAAGCCCGGGTACCTACGAGCAGTACTTC

abundance: -
d_gene: -
j_gene: TRBJ2-3
v_gene: TRBV5-6
CDR3aa: CASSLVVAITPDTQYF
CDR3nt: TGTGCCAGCAGCTTGGTAGTCGCTATTACCCCAGATACGCAGTATTTT

abundance: -
d_gene: -
j_gene: TRBJ1-1
v_gene: TRBV5-1
CDR3aa: CASSSQGYRTEAFF
CDR3nt: TGCGCCAGCAGCTCCCAGGGGTACCGCACTGAAGCTTTCTTT

abundance: -
d_gene: TRBD1
j_gene: TRBJ1-4
v_gene: TRBV19
CDR3aa: CATCRTGHEKLFF
CDR3nt: TGTGCCACCTGTCGGACAGGCCATGAAAAACTGTTTTTT

abundance: once
d_gene: TRBD2
j_gene: TRBJ2-7
v_gene: TRBV7-9
CDR3aa: CASSLQRAGGLYEQYF
CDR3nt: TGTGCCAGCAGTCTCCAGAGAGCGGGGGGCCTCTACGAGCAGTACTTC

abundance: once
d_gene: TRBD1
j_gene: TRBJ1-1
v_gene: TRBV4-3
CDR3aa: CASSHVAGGEGGTEAFF
CDR3nt: TGCGCCAGCAGCCATGTGGCAGGGGGCGAGGGCGGGACTGAAGCTTTCTTT

abundance: -
d_gene: -
j_gene: TRBJ1-5
v_gene: TRBV5-5
CDR3aa: CASSFGPFNQPQHF
CDR3nt: TGTGCCAGCAGCTTTGGACCGTTCAATCAGCCCCAGCATTTT

abundance: -
d_gene: -
j_gene: TRBJ1-5
v_gene: TRBV28
CDR3aa: CASSLTAVWWSQHF
CDR3nt: TGTGCCAGCAGCCTTACGGCTGTTTGGTGGTCCCAGCATTTT

abundance: -
d_gene: TRBD1
j_gene: TRBJ2-7
v_gene: TRBV19
CDR3aa: CASSIGGGTASYEQYF
CDR3nt: TGTGCCAGTAGTATAGGGGGTGGGACAGCCTCCTACGAGCAGTACTTC

abundance: -
d_gene: -
j_gene: TRBJ1-1
v_gene: TRBV2
CDR3aa: CASGKMNTEAFF
CDR3nt: TGTGCCAGCGGGAAGATGAACACTGAAGCTTTCTTT

abundance: few
d_gene: TRBD2
j_gene: TRBJ2-2
v_gene: TRBV2
CDR3aa: CASRRPTVTGTSIGELFF
CDR3nt: TGTGCCAGCAGGCGTCCTACCGTTACCGGGACTAGCATCGGGGAGCTGTTTTTT

abundance: -
d_gene: TRBD2
j_gene: TRBJ2-1
v_gene: TRBV7-9
CDR3aa: CASSSGLAGGAEQFF
CDR3nt: TGTGCCAGCAGCTCGGGACTAGCGGGCGGAGCTGAGCAGTTCTTC

abundance: -
d_gene: -
j_gene: TRBJ1-5
v_gene: TRBV7-2
CDR3aa: CASSLYAGTQPQHF
CDR3nt: TGTGCCAGCAGCTTATATGCGGGTACTCAGCCCCAGCATTTT

abundance: -
d_gene: -
j_gene: TRBJ1-6
v_gene: TRBV4-1
CDR3aa: CASSQGNSPLHF
CDR3nt: TGCGCCAGCAGCCAAGGCAATTCACCCCTCCACTTT

abundance: -
d_gene: -
j_gene: TRBJ1-1
v_gene: TRBV7-9
CDR3aa: CASSLTNTEAFF
CDR3nt: TGTGCCAGCAGCTTGACCAACACTGAAGCTTTCTTT

abundance: once
d_gene: -
j_gene: TRBJ2-1
v_gene: TRBV4-3
CDR3aa: CASSQEWTQSSYNEQFF
CDR3nt: TGCGCCAGCAGCCAAGAGTGGACGCAGAGCTCCTACAATGAGCAGTTCTTC

abundance: -
d_gene: -
j_gene: TRBJ2-6
v_gene: TRBV27
CDR3aa: CATGFGANVLTF
CDR3nt: TGTGCCACGGGGTTTGGGGCCAACGTCCTGACTTTC

abundance: few
d_gene: TRBD2
j_gene: TRBJ2-3
v_gene: TRBV19
CDR3aa: CASSIPAGDDTQYF
CDR3nt: TGTGCCAGTAGTATTCCAGCGGGGGATGATACGCAGTATTTT

abundance: -
d_gene: -
j_gene: TRBJ1-2
v_gene: TRBV18
CDR3aa: CASSPGTTQPHYGYTF
CDR3nt: TGTGCCAGCTCACCGGGGACAACCCAACCACACTATGGCTACACCTTC

abundance: few
d_gene: -
j_gene: TRBJ1-4
v_gene: TRBV5-1
CDR3aa: CASSPVPTGLGINEKLFF
CDR3nt: TGCGCCAGCAGCCCTGTTCCGACAGGTTTGGGGATTAATGAAAAACTGTTTTTT

abundance: -
d_gene: TRBD1
j_gene: TRBJ1-3
v_gene: TRBV29-1
CDR3aa: CSVQGVVAGAGNTIYF
CDR3nt: TGCAGCGTGCAGGGGGTTGTGGCAGGGGCTGGAAACACCATATATTTT

abundance: -
d_gene: -
j_gene: TRBJ1-2
v_gene: TRBV5-1
CDR3aa: CASSSLAGPSGDGYTF
CDR3nt: TGCGCCAGCAGCTCCCTGGCAGGACCTTCTGGCGATGGCTACACCTTC

abundance: -
d_gene: -
j_gene: TRBJ2-7
v_gene: TRBV6-6
CDR3aa: CASSSAQGWVYEQYF
CDR3nt: TGTGCCAGCAGTTCGGCCCAGGGATGGGTCTACGAGCAGTACTTC

abundance: -
d_gene: -
j_gene: TRBJ2-6
v_gene: TRBV19
CDR3aa: CASSISRDSGANVLTF
CDR3nt: TGTGCCAGTAGTATCTCCCGGGACTCTGGGGCCAACGTCCTGACTTTC

abundance: -
d_gene: TRBD1
j_gene: TRBJ2-1
v_gene: TRBV6-1
CDR3aa: CASSEGTGAYNEQFF
CDR3nt: TGTGCCAGCAGTGAAGGGACAGGGGCCTACAATGAGCAGTTCTTC